The 19 T cell receptor beta chains below all came from one sample that was sequenced in a study of graft-versus-host responses after intestinal transplantation. The method was immunoSEQ multiplex PCR; TCRdb's version includes in-frame clones alone and lacks a portion of them. The profile shows some 66,000 clones, roughly nine tenths of them singletons. Lamina propria and intraepithelial lymphocytes were released by processing graft tissue. The sequencing used ileum tissue, collected approximately 56 weeks after transplant. The receptors stem from a human patient who received an intestinal transplant, so some T cells may come from the graft donor.

The DNA for the CDR3 is TGTGCCAGCAGTAGATCGGACTACACAGATACGCAGTATTTT. Its protein product is CASSRSDYTDTQYF. The rearrangement links TRBV6-5 to TRBJ2-3; D may be TRBD2 (6 bases). Trimming left V 5 bases short and J 2 bases short, with 11 bases between. CDR1 MNHEY and CDR2 SVGAGI come from the germline V gene. This CDR3 has 14 amino acids.

The chain is built from TRBV6-1 and TRBJ2-7; 7 bases align to TRBD2. Germline V gives CDR1 MNHNS, CDR2 SASEGT. CDR3 size: 14 residues. V lost 8 bases to trimming and J lost 7 bases; unmatched junction nucleotides: 14. DNA for the CDR3: TGTGCCAGCGGGAGGGCTAGCCATCTGGGGGAGCAGTACTTC. As protein: CASGRASHLGEQYF.

As regards this clone: One end of the junction fails to match germline, which may point to a read error. The chain has TRBV6-1 and TRBJ1-2, with D tentatively TRBD1 (6 bases). This CDR3 has 13 amino acids. Germline CDR1 and CDR2: MNHNS and SASEGT. The CDR3 loop is CASSETLYRDKVF. The CDR3 nucleotides are TGTGCCAGCAGTGAAACCCTCTACCGGGACAAAGTCTTC.

The chain combines TRBV2 with TRBJ2-3, with D unclear. The CDR3 is 15 residues long. Trimming stripped 2 bases from V and 5 bases from J, with 14 bases between. The germline CDR1 and CDR2 sequences are SNHLY and FYNNEI. CDR3 DNA sequence: TGTGCCAGCAGTGAAATATTGGACGGAGTAGATACGCAGTATTTT. Translation gives CASSEILDGVDTQYF.

The chain joins TRBV19 to TRBJ2-3; no definite D call. The CDR3 spans 13 residues. Germline-derived CDR1 and CDR2 are LNHDA and SQIVND (reference sequence). Trimming removed 3 bases at V and 1 base at J, with 5 bases between. The CDR3 DNA is TGTGCCAGTAGTATCTATGGCACAGATACGCAGTATTTT. Translating gives CASSIYGTDTQYF. The whole variable domain, filled in from reference TRBV19 and TRBJ2-3, reads DGGITQSPKYLFRKEGQNVTLSCEQNLNHDAMYWYRQDPGQGLRLIYYSQIVNDFQKGDIAEGYSVSREKKESFPLTVTSAQKNPTAFYLCASSIYGTDTQYFGPGTRLTVL.

This clone has more than one count but fewer than ten. The J gene is TRBJ2-2, the V gene TRBV7-2, with D unresolved. Germline V gene lookup returns CDR1 SGHTA and CDR2 FQGNSA. V lost 2 bases and J lost 1, with 5 bases in between. This CDR3 has 14 amino acids. Written as DNA, the CDR3 is TGTGCCAGCAGCTTAAAACTGAACACCGGGGAGCTGTTTTTT. The encoded protein is CASSLKLNTGELFF.

This clone has only one observation. CDR3 bases: TGTGCCAGCAGTGCCTCATTGGGGGGGGTTAGCACAGATACGCAGTATTTT. Translating it yields CASSASLGGVSTDTQYF. This chain links TRBV25-1 with TRBJ2-3, with 7 nucleotides matching TRBD2. The V and J ends lost 4 bases and 0 bases, in that order; junction bases with no gene match: 10. This CDR3 region has 17 residues. Per germline, CDR1 MGHDK and CDR2 SYGVNS.

The CDR3 region has the DNA TGCGCCAGCAGCCAAGTATCCACGTCATCCTACGAGCAGTACTTC. It translates to CASSQVSTSSYEQYF. The V call is TRBV4-1, the J call TRBJ2-7; D not resolved. CDR1 and CDR2 (germline): MGHRA, YSYEKL. With 1 base removed from V and 1 base from J, the gap between germline ends came to 11 bases. CDR3 size: 15 residues.

This sequence joins TRBV2 and TRBJ2-3; possible D gene TRBD2, 6 bases. The V end lost 10 bases, the J end lost 10 bases, and 21 bases lay between the germline ends. The CDR3 consists of 13 residues. Germline lookup yields CDR1 SNHLY and CDR2 FYNNEI. In DNA form, the CDR3 reads TGTGCCACCGATCCCAATGGGGCGGGGTCGCAGTATTTT. It yields the protein CATDPNGAGSQYF.

V gene TRBV4-1 combines with J gene TRBJ1-1; D gene ambiguous. V was shortened by 3 bases and J by 5 bases, with 13 bases between the two germline ends. CDR1 and CDR2 from the germline V gene are MGHRA and YSYEKL. The CDR3 is 14 residues long. DNA for the CDR3: TGCGCCAGCAGCCACCGGCCAGCCGCAACTGAAGCTTTCTTT. It encodes CASSHRPAATEAFF.

The chain couples TRBV4-1 to TRBJ2-2; D may be TRBD2 (6 bases). The CDR3 consists of 15 residues. The germline V gene has CDR1 MGHRA and CDR2 YSYEKL. V was clipped by 5 bases and J by 1 base, with 11 bases between them. The CDR3 DNA sequence: TGCGCCAGCAGCTGGGACTGGCAGAACACCGGGGAGCTGTTTTTT. This translates into CASSWDWQNTGELFF.

The rearrangement links TRBV6-5 to TRBJ1-1; a possible D gene is TRBD1 (6 bases). The CDR3 is made up of 15 amino acids. The germline V and J ends were trimmed by 2 bases and 0 bases, with 10 bases remaining between them. CDR1 is MNHEY, CDR2 SVGAGI, per germline. CDR3 DNA sequence: TGTGCCAGCAGTTACCGGGGGGCCGTGAACACTGAAGCTTTCTTT. This translates into CASSYRGAVNTEAFF.

The chain is built from TRBV11-2 and TRBJ2-1, with D hard to call. CDR3 length equals 16 residues. V shed 4 bases and J shed 10 bases, with 23 bases lying between them. Germline CDR1 reads SGHAT; CDR2 reads FQNNGV. The CDR3 loop is CASSSMRSSVGGEQFF. As DNA, the CDR3 is TGTGCCAGCAGCTCCATGCGAAGCTCCGTGGGTGGCGAGCAGTTCTTC.

The rearrangement uses TRBV6-1 and TRBJ2-1; possibly TRBD2 for D (6 bases). The V end lost 7 bases, the J end lost 4 bases, and 8 bases lay between the germline ends. CDR1 is MNHNS and CDR2 is SASEGT in the germline V gene. This CDR3 has 12 amino acids. The CDR3 reads CASNGGYNEQFF. Here the CDR3 DNA reads TGTGCCAGCAACGGAGGGTACAATGAGCAGTTCTTC.

Concerning this clone: One end of the junction does not line up with germline, which may come from a read error. V gene TRBV7-9 combines with J gene TRBJ2-1; the D gene is possibly TRBD2 (5 bases). The CDR3 contains 16 residues. Per the germline V gene, CDR1 is SEHNR and CDR2 is FQNEAQ (reference sequence). CDR3 coding DNA: TGTGCCAGCAGCTTTTTTCCAGCGGAATCCTCCAATGAGCAGTTCTTC. Encoded protein: CASSFFPAESSNEQFF.

In its sample, this clone was seen once. The limits of the CDR3 on the DNA are not certain, so only TCRdb's listed CDR3 is given. The V gene is TRBV21-1, the J gene TRBJ2-3; the table's D gene call, TRBD1, was not cross checked with the DNA. TRBV21-1 has pseudogene status. The CDR3 region is 16 residues in length, termini included. CDR3 in amino acids: CASSKGWAGGTDTQYF.

The rearrangement uses TRBV20-1 and TRBJ1-2, with D unresolved. The CDR3 has 11 residues. Germline V gene lookup returns CDR1 DFQATT and CDR2 SNEGSKA (reference sequence). V lost 3 bases and J lost 8, with 10 bases in between. The CDR3 protein is CSASPRGGYTF. The CDR3 DNA reads as TGCAGTGCTAGTCCCAGAGGCGGCTACACCTTC.

DNA for the CDR3: TGTGCCAGCAGTTTACCCCGGGACAATATGAACACTGAAGCTTTCTTT. Its translation: CASSLPRDNMNTEAFF. The chain is built from TRBV28 and TRBJ1-1; possible D gene TRBD1, 6 bases. From germline, CDR1 is MDHEN and CDR2 SYDVKM. V gave up 2 bases and J gave up 0 bases, with 13 bases separating them. There are 16 residues in the CDR3.

The chain combines TRBV28 with TRBJ2-7; D gene unclear. This CDR3 contains 13 residues. Looked up from germline, CDR1 is MDHEN and CDR2 is SYDVKM. Trimming stripped 7 bases from V and 2 bases from J, with 12 bases between. The CDR3 DNA is TGTGCCAGCACCCCCCGACTCGCCTACGAGCAGTACTTC. This encodes CASTPRLAYEQYF.